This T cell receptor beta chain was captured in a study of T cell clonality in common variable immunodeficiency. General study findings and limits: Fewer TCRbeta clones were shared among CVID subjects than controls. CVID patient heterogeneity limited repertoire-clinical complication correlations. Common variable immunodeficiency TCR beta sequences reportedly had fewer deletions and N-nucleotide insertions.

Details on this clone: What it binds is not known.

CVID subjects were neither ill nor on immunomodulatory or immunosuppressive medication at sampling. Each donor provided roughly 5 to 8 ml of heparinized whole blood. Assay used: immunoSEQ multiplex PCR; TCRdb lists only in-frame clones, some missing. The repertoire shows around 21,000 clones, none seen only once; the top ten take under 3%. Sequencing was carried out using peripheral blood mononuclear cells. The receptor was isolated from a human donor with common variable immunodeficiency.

CDR3 protein: CASSLVNTAYGELFF. Incomplete CDR3 DNA: TGTGCCAGCAGCTTAGTCAACACAGCATACGGGGAG. The rearrangement links TRBV7-9 to TRBJ2-2, with D unclear. The read gets to within 3 residues of the CDR3 end, and the germline J gene fills in the rest. The CDR3 length is 15 residues. Germline loops: CDR1 SEHNR, CDR2 FQNEAQ (reference sequence). V lost 1 base and J lost 7, with 13 bases in between.